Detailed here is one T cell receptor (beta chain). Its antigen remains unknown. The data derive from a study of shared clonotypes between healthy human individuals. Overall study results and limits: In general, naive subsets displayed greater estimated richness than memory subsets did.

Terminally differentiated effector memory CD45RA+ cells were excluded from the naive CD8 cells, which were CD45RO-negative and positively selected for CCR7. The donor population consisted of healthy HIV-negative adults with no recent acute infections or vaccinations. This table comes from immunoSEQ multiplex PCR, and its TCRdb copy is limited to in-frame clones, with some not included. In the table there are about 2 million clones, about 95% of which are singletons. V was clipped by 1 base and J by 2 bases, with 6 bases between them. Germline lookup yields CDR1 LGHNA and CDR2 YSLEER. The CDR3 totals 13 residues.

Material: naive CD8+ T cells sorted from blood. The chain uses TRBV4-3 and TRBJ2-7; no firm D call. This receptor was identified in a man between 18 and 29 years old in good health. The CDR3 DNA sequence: TGCGCCAGCAGCCAAGCGGGTACCTACGAGCAGTACTTC. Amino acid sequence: CASSQAGTYEQYF.